The text below deals with one T cell receptor (beta chain). What it binds is unknown. The data belong to a study of T cell responses to AZD1222 COVID-19 vaccine. After removal of 3 bases from V and 5 bases from J, the junction contained 6 bases not matched to a gene. The V gene's germline CDR1 is SGHRS and CDR2 YFSETQ. CDR3 length: 15 amino acids. Findings and caveats of the study: Among the donors, most were white British and more were female, and clonal diversity was possibly underestimated. No day 14 peak samples; only post-peak repertoires were characterized.

The table came from immunoSEQ multiplex PCR; TCRdb's copy has only in-frame clones and leaves some out. The sample has 110,000 or so clones, approximately 90% seen once. This TCR was recovered from an adult in good health. The chain employs TRBV5-1 and TRBJ2-1; 9 bases align to TRBD2. Sequenced material: peripheral blood, taken on day 0 of AZD1222 vaccination. CDR3 sequence reads: CASSWVAGDHNEQFF. CDR3 DNA: TGCGCCAGCAGCTGGGTAGCGGGGGACCACAATGAGCAGTTCTTC. Full variable domain (remainder filled in from reference TRBV5-1 and TRBJ2-1): KAGVTQTPRYLIKTRGQQVTLSCSPISGHRSVSWYQQTPGQGLQFLFEYFSETQRNKGNFPGRFSGRQFSNSRSEMNVSTLELGDSALYLCASSWVAGDHNEQFFGPGTRLTVL.